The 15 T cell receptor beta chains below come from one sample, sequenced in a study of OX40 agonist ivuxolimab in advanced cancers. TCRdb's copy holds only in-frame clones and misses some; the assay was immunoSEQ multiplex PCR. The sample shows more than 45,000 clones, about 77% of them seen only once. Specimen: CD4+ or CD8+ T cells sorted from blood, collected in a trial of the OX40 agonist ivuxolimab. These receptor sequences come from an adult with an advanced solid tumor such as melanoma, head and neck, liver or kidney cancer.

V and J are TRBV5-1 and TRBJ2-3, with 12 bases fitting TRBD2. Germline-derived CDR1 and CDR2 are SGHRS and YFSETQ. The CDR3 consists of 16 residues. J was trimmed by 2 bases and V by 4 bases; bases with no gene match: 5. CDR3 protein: CASSTGLAGTTDTQYF. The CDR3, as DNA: TGCGCCAGCAGCACGGGACTAGCGGGTACCACAGATACGCAGTATTTT.

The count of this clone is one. This chain's CDR3 is CASSFPDRRAGELFF. The DNA for the CDR3 is TGCGCCAGCAGCTTTCCGGACAGGAGGGCCGGGGAGCTGTTTTTT. V gene TRBV5-1 combines with J gene TRBJ2-2; D perhaps matches TRBD1 (7 bases). The V gene's germline CDR1 is SGHRS and CDR2 YFSETQ. CDR3 length: 15 residues. V lost 2 bases and J lost 6, with 14 bases in between.

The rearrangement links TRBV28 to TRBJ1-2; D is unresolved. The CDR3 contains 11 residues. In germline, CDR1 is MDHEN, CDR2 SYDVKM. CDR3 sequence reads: CGTRLDYGYTF. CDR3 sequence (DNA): TGTGGGACGAGGTTGGACTATGGCTACACCTTC.

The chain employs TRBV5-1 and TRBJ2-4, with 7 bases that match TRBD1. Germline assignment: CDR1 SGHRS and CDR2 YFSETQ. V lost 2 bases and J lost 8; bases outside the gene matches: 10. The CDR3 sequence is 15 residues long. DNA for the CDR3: TGCGCCAGCAGCTTCCTTCCGGACAGGTCAGACATTCAGTACTTC. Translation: CASSFLPDRSDIQYF.

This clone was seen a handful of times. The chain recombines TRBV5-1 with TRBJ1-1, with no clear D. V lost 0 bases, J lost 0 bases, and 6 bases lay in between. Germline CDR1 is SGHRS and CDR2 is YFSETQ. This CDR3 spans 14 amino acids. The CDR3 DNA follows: TGCGCCAGCAGCTTGGGTGCGGTGAACACTGAAGCTTTCTTT. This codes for CASSLGAVNTEAFF.

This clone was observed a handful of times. For the CDR3, the DNA is TGCGCCAGCAGCTTAATTGGGGCCGGCCCCTGGAACACTGAAGCTTTCTTT. This gives the protein CASSLIGAGPWNTEAFF. The chain employs TRBV5-1 and TRBJ1-1, with a possible D match to TRBD1 (5 bases). The V end was cut by 2 bases, the J end by 1 base, with 18 bases between. Germline-derived CDR1 and CDR2 are SGHRS and YFSETQ. The CDR3 has 17 residues.

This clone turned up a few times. Written as DNA, the CDR3 is TGCGCCAGCAGCGCAGGGCTAGCGGGGGTAGATACGCAGTATTTT. Its translation: CASSAGLAGVDTQYF. V is TRBV5-1 and J is TRBJ2-3, with 10 nucleotides matching TRBD2. The trim removed 4 bases at V and 5 bases at J, leaving 7 bases unmatched. The CDR3 has 15 residues. Germline CDR1 reads SGHRS; CDR2 reads YFSETQ.

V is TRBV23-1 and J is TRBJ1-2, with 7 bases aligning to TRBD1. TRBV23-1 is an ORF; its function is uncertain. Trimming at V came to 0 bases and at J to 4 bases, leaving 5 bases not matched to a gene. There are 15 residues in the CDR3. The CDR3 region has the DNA TGCGCCAGCAGTCAATCTTCAGAGGGGGCCTATGGCTACACCTTC. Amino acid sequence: CASSQSSEGAYGYTF.

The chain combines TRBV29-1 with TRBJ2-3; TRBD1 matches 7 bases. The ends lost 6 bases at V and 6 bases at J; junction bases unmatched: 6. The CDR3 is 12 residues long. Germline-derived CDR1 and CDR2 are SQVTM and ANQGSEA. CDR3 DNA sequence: TGCAGCGTCGGAACAGGGGTGGATACGCAGTATTTT. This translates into CSVGTGVDTQYF.

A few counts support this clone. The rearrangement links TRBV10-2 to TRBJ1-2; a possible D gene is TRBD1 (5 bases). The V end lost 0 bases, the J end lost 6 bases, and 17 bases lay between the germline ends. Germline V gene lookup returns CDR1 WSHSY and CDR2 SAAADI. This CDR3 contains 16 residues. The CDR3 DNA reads TGCGCCAGCAGTGAGTCGGCAGTCGGGGCAGGGCATGGCTACACCTTC. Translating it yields CASSESAVGAGHGYTF.

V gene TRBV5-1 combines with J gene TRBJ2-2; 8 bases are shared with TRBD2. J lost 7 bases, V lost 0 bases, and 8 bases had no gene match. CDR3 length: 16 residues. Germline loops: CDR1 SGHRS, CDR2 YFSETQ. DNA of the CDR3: TGCGCCAGCAGCTTGGGAAATAGCGGGACCGTCGGGGAGCTGTTTTTT. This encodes CASSLGNSGTVGELFF.

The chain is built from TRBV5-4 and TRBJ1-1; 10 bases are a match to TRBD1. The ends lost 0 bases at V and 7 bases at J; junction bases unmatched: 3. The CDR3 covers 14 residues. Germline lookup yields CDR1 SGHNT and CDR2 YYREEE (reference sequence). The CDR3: CASSLGRDRGEAFF. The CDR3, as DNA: TGTGCCAGCAGCTTGGGGCGGGACAGGGGTGAAGCTTTCTTT.

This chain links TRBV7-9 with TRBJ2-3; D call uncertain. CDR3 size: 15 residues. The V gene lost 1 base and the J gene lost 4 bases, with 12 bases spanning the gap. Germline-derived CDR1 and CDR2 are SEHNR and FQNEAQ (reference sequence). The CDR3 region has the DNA TGTGCCAGCAGCTTAGTTCTCGGGCGAGCAGATACGCAGTATTTT. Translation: CASSLVLGRADTQYF.

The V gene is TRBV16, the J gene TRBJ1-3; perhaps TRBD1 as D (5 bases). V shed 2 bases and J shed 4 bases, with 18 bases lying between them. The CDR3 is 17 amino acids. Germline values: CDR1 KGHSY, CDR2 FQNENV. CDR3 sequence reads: CASSQLGGRSSGNTIYF. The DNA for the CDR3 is TGTGCCAGCAGCCAACTGGGGGGACGCTCGTCCGGAAACACCATATATTTT.

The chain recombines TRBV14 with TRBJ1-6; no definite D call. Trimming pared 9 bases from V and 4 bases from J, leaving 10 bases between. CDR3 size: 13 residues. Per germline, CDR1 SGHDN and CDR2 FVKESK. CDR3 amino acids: CASQAEYNSPLHF. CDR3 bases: TGTGCCAGTCAGGCCGAGTATAATTCACCCCTCCACTTT.